These 29 T cell receptor beta chains share one sample of origin, sequenced in a study of CD8 T cells in ankylosing spondylitis. TCRdb reanalysed the 5' RACE reads using MiXCR and keeps one entry per CDR3 protein. The table includes under 250,000 distinct CDR3 sequences, about 10% detected once. The sample taken for sequencing was blood, either unsorted or a sorted T cell fraction (not recorded which). These receptors all stem from a male donor with ankylosing spondylitis or in good health (not recorded which).

CDR3 residues: CASSLTGQATEAFF. The CDR3 DNA follows: TGTGCCAGCAGCCTTACGGGACAGGCCACTGAAGCTTTCTTT. The rearrangement uses TRBV7-9 and TRBJ1-1; TRBD1 aligns across 8 bases. With 5 bases clipped from V and 4 bases from J, the junction kept 6 bases outside the gene matches. This CDR3 has 14 residues. Germline V lookup: CDR1 SEHNR, CDR2 FQNEAQ (reference sequence).

This clonotype has a count of ten or more. The chain uses TRBV7-7 and TRBJ2-3, with 7 bases aligning to TRBD1. The germline CDR1 and CDR2 sequences are SSHAT and FNYEAQ (reference sequence). V was pared by 5 bases and J by 3 bases, with 5 bases of the junction left unmatched. The CDR3 length is 14 residues. This CDR3 is CASSQTGSTDTQYF. As DNA, the CDR3 is TGTGCCAGCAGCCAGACAGGGAGTACAGATACGCAGTATTTT.

This clonotype has ten or more counts. The chain uses TRBV6-1 and TRBJ2-5; D perhaps matches TRBD2 (6 bases). CDR3 size: 13 residues. V lost 11 bases, J lost 3 bases, and 16 bases lay in between. Germline CDR1 MNHNS, CDR2 SASEGT. This CDR3 is CAWGDFLKETQYF. The CDR3 nucleotides read TGTGCCTGGGGGGACTTCCTGAAAGAGACCCAGTACTTC.

This clonotype was seen ten or more times. The chain uses TRBV3-1 and TRBJ2-1, with D uncertain. This CDR3 is 13 amino acids long. The V and J ends lost 1 base and 8 bases respectively, with 9 bases between them. Looked up from germline, CDR1 is LGHDT and CDR2 is YNNKEL (reference sequence). CDR3 region: CASSQVPHDEQFF. Here the CDR3 DNA reads TGTGCCAGCAGCCAAGTACCGCACGATGAGCAGTTCTTC.

The sample holds many counts of this clonotype. The genes are TRBV2 and TRBJ1-1, with a possible D match to TRBD1 (6 bases). The V gene's germline CDR1 is SNHLY and CDR2 FYNNEI. The CDR3 sequence is 21 residues long. V lost 6 bases, J lost 1 base, and 33 bases lay in between. The CDR3 spells CASSKRGGFEAGRITNTEAFF. CDR3 nucleotides: TGTGCCAGCAGCAAAAGAGGGGGGTTTGAGGCAGGGAGGATCACGAACACTGAAGCTTTCTTT.

This clonotype was recorded at least ten times. The chain has TRBV21-1 and TRBJ2-3; the D call of TRBD2 is as the table states it, not checked on the DNA. TRBV21-1 is shown as a pseudogene. CDR3 length: 17 residues. This CDR3 reads CASSRRGEARSTDTQYF. Here the CDR3 DNA reads TGTGCCAGCAGCCGAAGGGGAGAGGCCCGCAGCACAGATACGCAGTATTTT.

There are a few counts of this clonotype. The chain is built from TRBV12-3 or TRBV12-4 and TRBJ2-1, with no clear D. V was trimmed by 4 bases and J by 8 bases, leaving 9 bases between them. The CDR3 loop spans 12 amino acids. DNA for the CDR3: TGTGCCAGCAGTTCAGACTGGGATGAGCAGTTCTTC. Translated: CASSSDWDEQFF.

The V call is TRBV20-1, the J call TRBJ2-6; D is unclear. This CDR3 spans 18 amino acids. Germline values: CDR1 DFQATT, CDR2 SNEGSKA (reference sequence). Written as DNA, the CDR3 is TGCAGGGGCCAGAGGACGGGCACAACCCTCTCTGGGGCCAACGTCCTGACTTTC. Amino acids: CRGQRTGTTLSGANVLTF.

This clonotype was observed at least ten times. The chain is built from TRBV5-1 and TRBJ2-7; possible D gene TRBD2, 5 bases. Trimming cost V 0 bases and J 4 bases, with 11 bases left between them. The CDR3 length is 14 residues. Germline loops: CDR1 SGHRS, CDR2 YFSETQ. The DNA for the CDR3 is TGCGCCAGCAGCTTGGACACCCCGGGGTACGAGCAGTACTTC. Translation gives CASSLDTPGYEQYF.

The V call is TRBV18, the J call TRBJ2-7; D gene unclear. Per germline, CDR1 KGHSH and CDR2 LQKENI. The CDR3 totals 13 residues. The V and J ends lost 4 bases and 6 bases respectively, with 13 bases between them. The CDR3: CASSQSQDTEQYF. In DNA, the CDR3 is TGTGCCAGCTCACAATCCCAGGATACCGAGCAGTACTTC.

In its sample, this clonotype was seen many times. The chain uses TRBV30 and TRBJ1-4; D remains ambiguous. This CDR3 is built from 15 residues. Per the germline V gene, CDR1 is GTSNPN and CDR2 is SVGIG (reference sequence). Deletions cut 0 bases from V and 0 bases from J, with 8 bases between. CDR3 region: CAWSVLRATNEKLFF. The CDR3 DNA is TGTGCCTGGAGTGTACTCCGAGCAACTAATGAAAAACTGTTTTTT.

This chain joins TRBV5-1 and TRBJ2-7; weak D call: TRBD1 (6 bases). V shed 3 bases and J shed 5 bases, with 21 bases lying between them. This CDR3 has 16 residues. CDR1 and CDR2 from the germline V gene are SGHRS and YFSETQ. Here the CDR3 reads CASSSSGTPPNHEQYF. The CDR3 nucleotides are TGCGCCAGCAGCTCCTCCGGGACACCCCCGAACCACGAGCAGTACTTC.

A word on this clonotype: Its ends do not fully match the called genes, so a read error is possible. This chain uses TRBV7-9 with TRBJ1-2; 10 positions match TRBD1. The germline V gene encodes CDR1 SEHNR and CDR2 FQNEAQ (reference sequence). The CDR3 consists of 14 residues. CDR3 in amino acids: CVSSPGTGVYGYTF. In nucleotides, the CDR3 is TGTGTCAGCAGCCCGGGGACAGGGGTCTATGGCTACACCTTC.

This clonotype occurred many times. V is TRBV5-1 and J is TRBJ1-5, with 7 bases that match TRBD1. Germline loops: CDR1 SGHRS, CDR2 YFSETQ. The CDR3 is 15 amino acids. Germline trimming cut 0 bases from V and 3 bases from J; bases unmatched to any gene: 3. CDR3 protein: CASSLEGAYNQPQHF. Written as DNA, the CDR3 is TGCGCCAGCAGCTTGGAGGGGGCGTACAATCAGCCCCAGCATTTT. Full variable domain (remainder filled in from reference TRBV5-1 and TRBJ1-5): KAGVTQTPRYLIKTRGQQVTLSCSPISGHRSVSWYQQTPGQGLQFLFEYFSETQRNKGNFPGRFSGRQFSNSRSEMNVSTLELGDSALYLCASSLEGAYNQPQHFGDGTRLSIL.

This clonotype was seen at least ten times. J is TRBJ2-2 and V is TRBV12-3 or TRBV12-4; 7 positions match TRBD2. Trimming removed 6 bases from V and 7 bases from J; junction bases left unmatched: 8. The CDR3 contains 14 residues. The CDR3 spells CASRTSGTGGELFF. The CDR3 DNA reads TGTGCCAGCAGAACAAGCGGGACCGGCGGGGAGCTGTTTTTT.

This clonotype was counted at least ten times. The CDR3 sequence: CASSRGGSTYGYTF. DNA of the CDR3: TGTGCCAGCAGTAGGGGCGGGAGCACCTATGGCTACACCTTC. The chain uses TRBV6-1 and TRBJ1-2, with D perhaps matching TRBD1 (5 bases). Germline V lookup: CDR1 MNHNS, CDR2 SASEGT. Trimming took 5 bases from V and 4 from J, leaving 14 bases between them. There are 14 residues in the CDR3.

CDR3 nucleotide sequence: TGTGCCAGCAGCTTTCGACGGTCCCCCTACGAGCAGTACTTC. Protein sequence: CASSFRRSPYEQYF. The V and J genes are TRBV3-1 and TRBJ2-7; the D is unclear. The ends were cut back, 5 bases at V and 2 bases at J, with 13 bases in the middle. The CDR3 sequence is 14 residues long. Germline CDR1 reads LGHDT; CDR2 reads YNNKEL (reference sequence).

At least ten counts were recorded for this clonotype. The genes are TRBV5-1 and TRBJ2-1; 7 nucleotides line up with TRBD1. The CDR3 has 15 residues. Trimming removed 4 bases from V and 0 bases from J; junction bases left unmatched: 4. Germline assignment: CDR1 SGHRS and CDR2 YFSETQ. CDR3 in DNA: TGCGCCAGCAGCATGGGACAGAGCTCCTACAATGAGCAGTTCTTC. Translating gives CASSMGQSSYNEQFF.

In this sample, this clonotype turned up many times. The chain carries TRBV12-3 or TRBV12-4 and TRBJ2-7, with D tentatively TRBD2 (6 bases). The CDR3 sequence is 13 residues long. Trimming removed 5 bases at V and 6 bases at J, with 14 bases between. CDR3 residues: CASSGSPRGEQYF. The DNA of the CDR3 is TGTGCCAGCAGTGGGTCCCCGCGGGGCGAGCAGTACTTC.

At least ten counts were recorded for this clonotype. The chain carries TRBV3-1 and TRBJ2-2; 11 bases are a match to TRBD2. V was pared by 1 base and J by 5 bases, with 6 bases of the junction left unmatched. Germline CDR1 is LGHDT and CDR2 is YNNKEL (reference sequence). The CDR3 extends over 17 amino acids. CDR3 in amino acids: CASSQAGLAGWTGELFF. CDR3 nucleotide sequence: TGTGCCAGCAGCCAAGCCGGACTAGCGGGTTGGACCGGGGAGCTGTTTTTT.

The V and J genes are TRBV12-5 and TRBJ2-1; 14 nucleotides line up with TRBD2. This CDR3 comprises 15 residues. Germline V CDR1 and CDR2: LGHNT, FRNRAP. The V gene end was trimmed by 5 bases and the J gene end by 9 bases; junction bases not matched to a gene: 6. This CDR3 is CASGTGLAGVTEQFF. For the CDR3, the DNA is TGTGCTAGTGGTACGGGACTAGCGGGAGTGACTGAGCAGTTCTTC.

The V call is TRBV5-1, the J call TRBJ2-7; tentatively, D is TRBD1 (6 bases). In germline, CDR1 is SGHRS, CDR2 YFSETQ. The CDR3 is made up of 14 amino acids. The germline V and J ends were trimmed by 4 bases and 5 bases, with 16 bases remaining between them. The CDR3 DNA reads TGCGCCAGCAGCCCCCATCCAGGGGTCGACGAGCAGTACTTC. Residues: CASSPHPGVDEQYF.

In this sample, this clonotype turned up many times. The V call is TRBV12-3 or TRBV12-4, the J call TRBJ1-1, with a tentative D call TRBD1 (5 bases). The CDR3 runs to 15 residues. Trimming cost V 1 base and J 1 base, with 10 bases left between them. The CDR3 nucleotides read TGTGCCAGCAGTTTAGGCCCAGGGTGGAACACTGAAGCTTTCTTT. It yields the protein CASSLGPGWNTEAFF.

To note about this clonotype: This may be a read error: a much more frequent sequence differs by one nucleotide. The chain uses TRBV5-1 and TRBJ2-1; D is undetermined. CDR3 length: 13 residues. Germline-derived CDR1 and CDR2 are SGHRS and YFSETQ. Between the trimmed V and J ends, which lost 9 bases and 5 bases, there was a span of 15 bases. CDR3 amino acids: CANPERADNEQFF. The DNA of the CDR3 is TGCGCCAATCCGGAAAGGGCGGACAATGAGCAGTTCTTC.

The V and J genes are TRBV6-5 and TRBJ2-7; D is unresolved. Trimming removed 7 bases at V and 3 bases at J, with 28 bases between. Germline V CDR1 and CDR2: MNHEY, SVGAGI. CDR3 length equals 18 residues. The CDR3 is CASTLRIVGAPSIYEQYF. The CDR3, as DNA: TGTGCCAGCACTTTACGTATAGTGGGTGCTCCATCCATCTACGAGCAGTACTTC.

The rearrangement links TRBV7-2 to TRBJ1-2; TRBD1 aligns across 7 bases. Germline CDR1 and CDR2: SGHTA and FQGNSA. This CDR3 has 14 residues. Trimming at V came to 10 bases and at J to 4 bases, leaving 12 bases not matched to a gene. CDR3 in amino acids: CATPLSWDSYGYTF. The CDR3 DNA follows: TGTGCCACCCCACTCAGCTGGGACAGCTATGGCTACACCTTC.

V is TRBV6-2 or TRBV6-3 and J is TRBJ2-5; no reliable D call. Per germline, CDR1 MNHEY and CDR2 SVGEGT. V was cut by 11 bases and J by 4 bases, with 8 bases left in between. The CDR3 sequence is 10 residues long. The CDR3 DNA follows: TGTGCCTGCACCGGAGAGACCCAGTACTTC. Its protein product is CACTGETQYF.

To note about this clonotype: At one end, the junction sequence differs from germline, possibly due to a read error. This chain connects TRBV29-1 to TRBJ1-3; 7 bases are a match to TRBD1. The CDR3 loop spans 12 amino acids. CDR1 and CDR2 (germline): SQVTM, ANQGSEA. The CDR3 DNA reads as TGCAGCGTTGGGGACAGTGGAAGCACCATATATTTT. It specifies CSVGDSGSTIYF.

This clonotype was detected many times. The V call is TRBV20-1, the J call TRBJ2-7, with 11 bases identical to TRBD2. The ends lost 3 bases at V and 2 bases at J; junction bases unmatched: 6. The CDR3 runs to 15 residues. CDR1 is DFQATT and CDR2 is SNEGSKA in the germline V gene (reference sequence). CDR3 sequence (DNA): TGCAGTGCTAGGTCTACTAGCGGGAGCCCCTACGAGCAGTACTTC. It specifies CSARSTSGSPYEQYF.